Below are 6 T cell receptor beta chains sequenced from a single sample in a study of type 1 and type 2 diabetes patients. Amplification started from genomic DNA. Amplification of the beta chain CDR3 used 30 forward and 13 reverse multiplex primers. TCRdb re-derived calls from the multiplex PCR reads in MiXCR, one entry per CDR3 protein. The sample consists of about 250,000 distinct CDR3 sequences, 47% of them appearing once. The sequenced sample consisted of peripheral blood mononuclear cells (PBMCs). All receptors come from a man aged 18 to 30 with type 2 diabetes.

This clonotype was seen a few times. V is TRBV19 and J is TRBJ1-1, with a possible D match to TRBD1 (6 bases). The CDR3 is made up of 13 amino acids. V lost 10 bases and J 3 bases, leaving 15 bases between the germline ends. CDR1 and CDR2 from the germline V gene are LNHDA and SQIVND (reference sequence). The CDR3 sequence: CAISTGAHTEAFF. CDR3 DNA sequence: TGTGCCATTTCGACAGGAGCCCACACTGAAGCTTTCTTT.

In its sample, this clonotype was seen a few times. This chain joins TRBV15 and TRBJ2-3; 13 nucleotides align to TRBD2. Germline assignment: CDR1 LNHNV and CDR2 YYDKDF (reference sequence). J was trimmed by 6 bases and V by 2 bases; bases with no gene match: 11. The CDR3 spans 18 residues. The CDR3 nucleotides read TGTGCCACCAGCAGAAATAGGGGGACTAGCGGGACCTTTGATACGCAGTATTTT. As protein: CATSRNRGTSGTFDTQYF.

This clonotype is labeled as medium-sized. V gene TRBV6-4 combines with J gene TRBJ2-3; 10 bases match TRBD2. In germline, CDR1 is MRHNA, CDR2 SNTAGT. V was pared by 0 bases and J by 0 bases, with 0 bases of the junction left unmatched. The CDR3 sequence is 16 residues long. CDR3 residues: CASSDSTSGSTDTQYF. CDR3 bases: TGTGCCAGCAGTGACTCGACTAGCGGGAGCACAGATACGCAGTATTTT.

J is TRBJ2-7 and V is TRBV9; D remains ambiguous. The DNA matches TRBJ2-5 better at its end, which makes the J call doubtful. From germline, CDR1 is SGDLS and CDR2 YYNGEE. CDR3 length: 12 amino acids. CDR3 region: CASSVLWETQYF. The DNA of the CDR3 is TGTGCCAGCAGCGTACTATGGGAGACCCAGTACTTC.

The gene calls are TRBV7-2 and TRBJ1-5; maybe TRBD1 (6 bases). V lost 8 bases to trimming and J lost 4 bases, with 12 bases between them. Germline V gene lookup returns CDR1 SGHTA and CDR2 FQGNSA. The CDR3 covers 13 residues. The CDR3 DNA follows: TGTGCCAGCTCACCAGACAGGAATCAGCCCCAGCATTTT. This sequence encodes CASSPDRNQPQHF.

This chain connects TRBV28 to TRBJ2-2; TRBD1 agrees at 10 bases. J lost 7 bases, V lost 6 bases, and 8 bases had no gene match. Germline V gene lookup returns CDR1 MDHEN and CDR2 SYDVKM. There are 15 residues in the CDR3. CDR3: CASSRGTGDVGELFF. The CDR3 bases are TGTGCCAGCAGCCGTGGGACAGGGGACGTCGGGGAGCTGTTTTTT.